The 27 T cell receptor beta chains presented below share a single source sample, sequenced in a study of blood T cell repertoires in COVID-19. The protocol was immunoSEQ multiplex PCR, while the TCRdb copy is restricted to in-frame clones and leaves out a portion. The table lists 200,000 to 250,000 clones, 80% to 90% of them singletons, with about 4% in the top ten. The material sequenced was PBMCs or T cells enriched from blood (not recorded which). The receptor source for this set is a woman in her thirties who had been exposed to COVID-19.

The CDR3 spells CASSPGTSGVYEQYF. The DNA for the CDR3 is TGTGCCAGCAGCCCCGGGACTAGCGGCGTTTACGAGCAGTACTTC. The genes are TRBV3-1 (or the pseudogene TRBV3-2) and TRBJ2-7; 11 nucleotides line up with TRBD2. The CDR3 totals 15 residues. Germline loops: CDR1 LGHDT, CDR2 YNNKEL (reference sequence). Losses at the gene ends were 4 bases for V and 4 bases for J; bases not matched to a gene: 6.

CDR3 protein: CASSLGTGTEKLFF. As DNA, the CDR3 is TGTGCCAGCAGCCTCGGGACAGGGACTGAAAAACTGTTTTTT. The chain couples TRBV7-9 to TRBJ1-4, with TRBD1 identical over 9 bases. V lost 5 bases and J lost 7; bases outside the gene matches: 5. From germline, CDR1 is SEHNR and CDR2 FQNEAQ (reference sequence). This CDR3 is 14 amino acids long. Supplemented by reference TRBV7-9 and TRBJ1-4, the full variable domain reads DTGVSQNPRHKITKRGQNVTFRCDPISEHNRLYWYRQTLGQGPEFLTYFQNEAQLEKSRLLSDRFSAERPKGSFSTLEIQRTEQGDSAMYLCASSLGTGTEKLFFGSGTQLSVL.

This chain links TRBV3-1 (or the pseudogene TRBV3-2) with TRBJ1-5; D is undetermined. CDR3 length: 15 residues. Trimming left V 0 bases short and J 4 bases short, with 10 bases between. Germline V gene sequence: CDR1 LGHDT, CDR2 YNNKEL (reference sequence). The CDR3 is CASSQDHSVNQPQHF. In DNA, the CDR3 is TGTGCCAGCAGCCAAGATCACTCCGTTAATCAGCCCCAGCATTTT.

The CDR3 region has the DNA TGTGCCAGCTTCAGGGGTCGTAGCACCGGGGAGCTGTTTTTT. Translating it yields CASFRGRSTGELFF. The rearrangement uses TRBV28 and TRBJ2-2; maybe TRBD1 (6 bases). Trimming took off 8 bases at V and 4 bases at J, with 14 bases between the two ends. The germline V gene encodes CDR1 MDHEN and CDR2 SYDVKM. The CDR3 has 14 amino acids. Looking up the rest from reference TRBV28 and TRBJ2-2 gives the full variable domain: DVKVTQSSRYLVKRTGEKVFLECVQDMDHENMFWYRQDPGLGLRLIYFSYDVKMKEKGDIPEGYSVSREKKERFSLILESASTNQTSMYLCASFRGRSTGELFFGEGSRLTVL.

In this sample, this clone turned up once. CDR3 region: CASSLSPEYNEQFF. CDR3 bases: TGTGCCAGCAGTTTATCCCCAGAATACAATGAGCAGTTCTTC. The chain recombines TRBV28 with TRBJ2-1; no clear D gene. Germline V gives CDR1 MDHEN, CDR2 SYDVKM. The CDR3 runs to 14 residues. V was clipped by 1 base and J by 4 bases, with 8 bases between them.

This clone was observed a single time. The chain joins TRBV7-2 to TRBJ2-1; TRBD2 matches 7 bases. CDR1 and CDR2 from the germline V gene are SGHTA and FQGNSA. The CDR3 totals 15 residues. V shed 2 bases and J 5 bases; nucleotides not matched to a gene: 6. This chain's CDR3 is CASSLWAGVNNEQFF. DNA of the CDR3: TGTGCCAGCAGCTTATGGGCGGGAGTGAACAATGAGCAGTTCTTC.

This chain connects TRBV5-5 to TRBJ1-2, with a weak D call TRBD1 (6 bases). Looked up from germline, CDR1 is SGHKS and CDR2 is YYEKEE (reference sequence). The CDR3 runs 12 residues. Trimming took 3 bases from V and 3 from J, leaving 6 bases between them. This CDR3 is CASSSGDYGYTF. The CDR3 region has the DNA TGTGCCAGCAGCTCAGGGGACTATGGCTACACCTTC. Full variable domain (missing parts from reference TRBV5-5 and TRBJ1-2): DAGVTQSPTHLIKTRGQQVTLRCSPISGHKSVSWYQQVLGQGPQFIFQYYEKEERGRGNFPDRFSARQFPNYSSELNVNALLLGDSALYLCASSSGDYGYTFGSGTRLTVV.

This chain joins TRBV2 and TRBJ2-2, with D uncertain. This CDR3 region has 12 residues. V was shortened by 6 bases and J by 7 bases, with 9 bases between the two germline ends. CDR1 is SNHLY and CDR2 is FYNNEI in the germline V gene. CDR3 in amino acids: CASRRGHGELFF. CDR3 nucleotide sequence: TGTGCCAGCAGGCGAGGCCACGGGGAGCTGTTTTTT.

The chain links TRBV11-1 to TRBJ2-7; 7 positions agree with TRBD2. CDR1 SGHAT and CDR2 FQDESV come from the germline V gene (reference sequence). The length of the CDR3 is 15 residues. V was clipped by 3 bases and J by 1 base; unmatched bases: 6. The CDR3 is CASSFSQRDSYEQYF. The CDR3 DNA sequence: TGTGCCAGCAGCTTTAGCCAGCGGGATTCCTACGAGCAGTACTTC.

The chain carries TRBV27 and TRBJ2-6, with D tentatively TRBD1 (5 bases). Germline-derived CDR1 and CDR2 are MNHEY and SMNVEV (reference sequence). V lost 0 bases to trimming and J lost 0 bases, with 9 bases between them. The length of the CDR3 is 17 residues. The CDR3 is CASSLSGAYSGANVLTF. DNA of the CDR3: TGTGCCAGCAGTTTATCAGGGGCCTACTCTGGGGCCAACGTCCTGACTTTC.

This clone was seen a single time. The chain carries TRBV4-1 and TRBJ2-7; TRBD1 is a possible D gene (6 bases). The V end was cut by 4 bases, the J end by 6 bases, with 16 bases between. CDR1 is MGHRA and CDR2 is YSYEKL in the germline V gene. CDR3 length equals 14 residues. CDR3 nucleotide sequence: TGCGCCAGCAGCCGCGTCTCTGGGGGCGGCGAGCAGTACTTC. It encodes CASSRVSGGGEQYF.

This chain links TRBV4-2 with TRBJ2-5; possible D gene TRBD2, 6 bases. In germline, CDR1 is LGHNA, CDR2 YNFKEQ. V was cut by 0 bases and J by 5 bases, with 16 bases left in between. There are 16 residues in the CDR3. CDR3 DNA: TGTGCCAGCAGCCAAGACGGGACTTCTAATGTGGAGACCCAGTACTTC. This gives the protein CASSQDGTSNVETQYF.

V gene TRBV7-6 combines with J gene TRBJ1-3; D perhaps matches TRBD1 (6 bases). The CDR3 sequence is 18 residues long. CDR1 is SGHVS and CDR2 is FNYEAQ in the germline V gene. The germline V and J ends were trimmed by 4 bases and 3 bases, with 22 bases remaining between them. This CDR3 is CASSSRLGGRVVGNTIYF. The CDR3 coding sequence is TGTGCCAGCAGCTCCCGCCTCGGGGGGCGCGTTGTTGGAAACACCATATATTTT.

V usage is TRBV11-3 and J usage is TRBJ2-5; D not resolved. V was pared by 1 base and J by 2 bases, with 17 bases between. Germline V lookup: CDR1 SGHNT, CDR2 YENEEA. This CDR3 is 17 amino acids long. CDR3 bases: TGTGCCAGCAGCTTAGTATTACCAGGCATCGCACAAGAGACCCAGTACTTC. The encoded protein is CASSLVLPGIAQETQYF.

CDR3 sequence reads: CASSNNRGSETQYF. DNA of the CDR3: TGCGCCAGCAGCAACAACAGGGGTTCGGAGACCCAGTACTTC. J is TRBJ2-5 and V is TRBV5-1; 7 positions match TRBD1. The CDR3 consists of 14 residues. With 4 bases clipped from V and 5 bases from J, the junction kept 8 bases outside the gene matches. The germline gives CDR1 SGHRS, CDR2 YFSETQ. Full variable domain (missing parts from reference TRBV5-1 and TRBJ2-5): KAGVTQTPRYLIKTRGQQVTLSCSPISGHRSVSWYQQTPGQGLQFLFEYFSETQRNKGNFPGRFSGRQFSNSRSEMNVSTLELGDSALYLCASSNNRGSETQYFGPGTRLLVL.

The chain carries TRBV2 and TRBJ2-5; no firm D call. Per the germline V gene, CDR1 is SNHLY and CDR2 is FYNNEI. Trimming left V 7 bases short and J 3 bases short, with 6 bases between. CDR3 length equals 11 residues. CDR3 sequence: CASIQEETQYF. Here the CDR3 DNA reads TGTGCCAGCATCCAGGAAGAGACCCAGTACTTC.

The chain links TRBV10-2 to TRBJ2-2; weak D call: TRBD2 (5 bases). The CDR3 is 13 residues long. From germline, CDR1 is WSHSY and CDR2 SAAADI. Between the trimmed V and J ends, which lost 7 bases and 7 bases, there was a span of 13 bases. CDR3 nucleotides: TGCGCCAGCAACCCCACCGGGAACGGGGAGCTGTTTTTT. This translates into CASNPTGNGELFF.

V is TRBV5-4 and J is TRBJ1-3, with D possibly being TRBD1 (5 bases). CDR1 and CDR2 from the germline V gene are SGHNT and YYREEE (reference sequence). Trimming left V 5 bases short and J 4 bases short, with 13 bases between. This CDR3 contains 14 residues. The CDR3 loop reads CASRPGSGGNTIYF. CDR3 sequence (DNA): TGTGCCAGCAGACCAGGGTCTGGCGGAAACACCATATATTTT.

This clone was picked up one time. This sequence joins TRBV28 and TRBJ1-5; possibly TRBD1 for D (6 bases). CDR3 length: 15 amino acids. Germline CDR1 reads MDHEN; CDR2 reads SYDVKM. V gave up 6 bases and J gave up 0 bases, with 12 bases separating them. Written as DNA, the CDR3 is TGTGCCAGCAGGTGGGGGCACCTTAGCAATCAGCCCCAGCATTTT. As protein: CASRWGHLSNQPQHF.

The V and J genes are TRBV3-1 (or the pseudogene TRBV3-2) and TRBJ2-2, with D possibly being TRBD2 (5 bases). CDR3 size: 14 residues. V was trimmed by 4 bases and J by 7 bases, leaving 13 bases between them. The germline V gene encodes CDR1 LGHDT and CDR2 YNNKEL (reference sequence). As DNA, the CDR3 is TGTGCCAGCAGCCGAACTAGGGTGGTCGGGGAGCTGTTTTTT. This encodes CASSRTRVVGELFF.

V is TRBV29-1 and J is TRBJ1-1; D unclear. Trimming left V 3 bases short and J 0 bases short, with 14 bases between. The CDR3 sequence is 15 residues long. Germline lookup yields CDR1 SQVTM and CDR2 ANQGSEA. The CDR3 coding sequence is TGCAGCGTTGACTCGGAGCGGTTTATGAACACTGAAGCTTTCTTT. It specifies CSVDSERFMNTEAFF.

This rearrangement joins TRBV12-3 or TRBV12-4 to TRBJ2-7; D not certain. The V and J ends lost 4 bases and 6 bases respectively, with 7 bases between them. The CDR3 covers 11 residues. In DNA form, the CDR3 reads TGTGCCAGCAGTTCGCTCGGCGAGCAGTACTTC. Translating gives CASSSLGEQYF.

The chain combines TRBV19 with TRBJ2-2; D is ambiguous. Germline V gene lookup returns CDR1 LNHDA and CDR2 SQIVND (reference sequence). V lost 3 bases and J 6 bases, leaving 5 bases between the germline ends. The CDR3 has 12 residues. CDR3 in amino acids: CASSIGPGELFF. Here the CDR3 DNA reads TGTGCCAGTAGTATCGGTCCCGGGGAGCTGTTTTTT.

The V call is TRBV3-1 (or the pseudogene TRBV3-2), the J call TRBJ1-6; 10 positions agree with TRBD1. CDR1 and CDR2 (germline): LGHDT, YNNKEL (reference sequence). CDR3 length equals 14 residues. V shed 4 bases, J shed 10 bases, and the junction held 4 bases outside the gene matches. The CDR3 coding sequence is TGTGCCAGCAGCCGCGGACAGGGGGGCTCACCCCTCCACTTT. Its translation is CASSRGQGGSPLHF.

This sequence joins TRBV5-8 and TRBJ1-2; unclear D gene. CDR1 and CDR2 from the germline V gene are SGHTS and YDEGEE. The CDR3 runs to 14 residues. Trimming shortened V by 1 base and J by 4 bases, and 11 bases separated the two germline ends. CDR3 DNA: TGTGCCAGCAGCTTGTGGGAGAGTACCTATGGCTACACCTTC. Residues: CASSLWESTYGYTF.

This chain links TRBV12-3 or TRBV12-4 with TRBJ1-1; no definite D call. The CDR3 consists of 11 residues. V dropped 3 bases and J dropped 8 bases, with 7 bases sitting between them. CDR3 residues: CASSLKEEAFF. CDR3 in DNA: TGTGCCAGCAGTTTGAAGGAGGAAGCTTTCTTT.

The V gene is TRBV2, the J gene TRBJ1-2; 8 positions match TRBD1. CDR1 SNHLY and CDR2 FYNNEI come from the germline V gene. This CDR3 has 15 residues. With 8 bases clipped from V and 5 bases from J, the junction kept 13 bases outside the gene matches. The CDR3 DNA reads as TGTGCCAGCCGCCCAAGGCAGGGGGCTATTTATGGCTACACCTTC. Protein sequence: CASRPRQGAIYGYTF.